The rows below give T cell receptor beta chains drawn from one sample of a study of T cell repertoires in cytomegalovirus infection. TCRdb re-called the reads with MiXCR, one entry per CDR3 protein. The sample has 150,000 to 200,000 distinct CDR3 sequences, roughly a fifth seen once; the top ten hold 2.9%. Input material: PBMCs. The receptors originated from a human donor in good health (CMV status not recorded). Some clones in this sample may be carry-over from other donors' samples. The CDR3 runs from the conserved cysteine through the conserved F or W. A D gene is named only where the DNA matches it firmly. For some rows the clone size is stated as once, few or many, or as a class when expanded; others skip it.

>TRBV6-5|TRBJ2-3|many|TRBD2
CASSSRTSGGWRDTQYF
TGTGCCAGCAGTTCGCGGACTAGCGGGGGATGGAGAGATACGCAGTATTTT
>TRBV4-2|TRBJ2-6|few|NA
CASSQVGSGANVLTF
TGTGCCAGCAGCCAAGTCGGCTCTGGGGCCAACGTCCTGACTTTC
>TRBV19|TRBJ1-3|NA|TRBD1
CASSVIRDRDRNTIYF
TGTGCCAGTAGTGTAATCCGGGACAGAGACCGAAACACCATATATTTT
>TRBV7-3|TRBJ1-2|many|NA
CASSPTPGTYGYTF
TGTGCCAGCAGCCCCACTCCGGGTACCTATGGCTACACCTTC
>TRBV5-4|TRBJ2-6|NA|NA
CASSSPQGNGANVLTF
TGTGCCAGCAGCTCCCCTCAGGGGAATGGGGCCAACGTCCTGACTTTC
>TRBV7-2|TRBJ2-7|many|TRBD1
CASSPRTGNEQYF
TGTGCCAGCAGCCCGCGGACAGGGAACGAGCAGTACTTC
>TRBV27|TRBJ2-7|NA|TRBD2
CASSGRSYEQYF
TGTGCCAGTAGCGGGAGATCCTACGAGCAGTACTTC
>TRBV12-5|TRBJ1-2|NA|NA
CASGLVVSGPNYGYTF
TGTGCTAGTGGTTTGGTTGTATCGGGTCCTAACTATGGCTACACCTTC
>TRBV7-2|TRBJ1-3|many|NA
CASSINYSGNTIYF
TGTGCCAGCAGCATAAACTACTCTGGAAACACCATATATTTT
>TRBV12-3/TRBV12-4|TRBJ2-7|NA|NA
CASSYRTGSYEQYF
TGTGCCAGCAGTTACCGGACGGGATCCTACGAGCAGTACTTC
>TRBV6-2/TRBV6-3|TRBJ1-5|few|NA
CASSYYVQPQHF
TGTGCCAGCAGTTACTATGTTCAGCCCCAGCATTTT
>TRBV6-1|TRBJ2-5|few|NA
CASSEGWDSLQETQYF
TGTGCCAGCAGTGAAGGGTGGGACTCGCTACAAGAGACCCAGTACTTC
>TRBV10-3|TRBJ2-3|few|TRBD2
CAIGKLAGGLLDTDTQYF
TGTGCCATCGGGAAACTAGCGGGGGGCCTACTAGACACAGATACGCAGTATTTT
>TRBV10-3|TRBJ2-1|once|TRBD2
CAISDPGLAGGTNEQFF
TGTGCCATCAGTGACCCGGGACTAGCGGGAGGTACCAATGAGCAGTTCTTC
>TRBV4-2|TRBJ2-1|NA|NA
CASSQDNSQWSPNEQFF
TGTGCAAGCAGCCAAGATAATTCACAGTGGAGCCCCAATGAGCAGTTCTTC
>TRBV19|TRBJ2-6|NA|NA
CASSIFDRANVLTF
TGTGCCAGTAGTATTTTCGACAGGGCCAACGTCCTGACTTTC
>TRBV7-2|TRBJ1-1|many|NA
CASSSKRQVSGAFF
TGTGCCAGCAGCTCAAAGAGACAGGTCTCGGGGGCTTTCTTT
>TRBV7-3|TRBJ2-1|many|TRBD1
CASSWDRDRTENEQFF
TGTGCCAGCAGCTGGGACCGGGACAGGACCGAAAATGAGCAGTTCTTC
>TRBV6-2/TRBV6-3|TRBJ1-2|NA|TRBD1
CASSSTGRNGYTF
TGTGCCAGCAGTTCGACAGGGCGGAATGGCTACACCTTC
>TRBV18|TRBJ1-1|NA|NA
CASSPTRQAGSSDTEAFF
TGTGCCAGCTCACCGACTAGACAGGCAGGGAGTTCGGACACTGAAGCTTTCTTT
>TRBV12-3/TRBV12-4|TRBJ2-1|many|TRBD2
CASRQTSGRVDNEQFF
TGTGCCAGCAGGCAAACTAGCGGGAGGGTCGACAATGAGCAGTTCTTC
>TRBV28|TRBJ1-2|NA|TRBD1
CASSPQGKFVYGYTF
TGTGCCAGCAGCCCACAGGGGAAATTCGTCTATGGCTACACCTTC
>TRBV5-1|TRBJ1-3|NA|NA
CASSLEGVSIGDTIYF
TGCGCCAGCAGCTTAGAAGGGGTTTCAATCGGGGACACCATATATTTT
>TRBV29-1|TRBJ2-7|few|TRBD1
CSVTTGLSSYEQYF
TGCAGCGTCACGACAGGGTTAAGCTCCTACGAGCAGTACTTC
>TRBV27|TRBJ1-1|NA|NA
CASSLLRPWTEAFF
TGTGCCAGCAGTTTGCTTCGGCCGTGGACTGAAGCTTTCTTT
>TRBV11-1|TRBJ1-1|many|NA
CASSLRRQLNTEAFF
TGTGCCAGCAGCTTGCGGCGGCAGTTGAACACTGAAGCTTTCTTT
>TRBV7-8|TRBJ1-5|few|TRBD1
CASSSYGDRGAIQPQHF
TGTGCCAGCAGCTCTTATGGGGACAGGGGAGCAATTCAGCCCCAGCATTTT
>TRBV11-1|TRBJ2-4|few|NA
CASSLAGRAKNIQYF
TGTGCCAGCAGCTTAGCAGGCCGGGCCAAAAACATTCAGTACTTC
>TRBV19|TRBJ2-3|NA|NA
CASSNIASTDTQYF
TGTGCCAGTAGTAACATTGCTAGCACAGATACGCAGTATTTT
>TRBV20-1|TRBJ1-3|NA|NA
CSATPPEGAAGNTIYF
TGCAGTGCCACCCCCCCGGAGGGAGCGGCTGGAAACACCATATATTTT
>TRBV5-4|TRBJ2-2|many|TRBD2
CASSTGLAGLSSDTGELFF
TGTGCCAGCTCCACGGGACTAGCGGGATTGAGCTCGGACACCGGGGAGCTGTTTTTT
>TRBV12-3/TRBV12-4|TRBJ2-7|NA|NA
CASSLVRQASYEQYF
TGTGCCAGCAGCTTAGTCCGACAGGCCTCCTACGAGCAGTACTTC
>TRBV24-1|TRBJ2-2|NA|NA
CATSDLPGPSRGTGELFF
TGTGCCACCAGTGATTTGCCGGGCCCTAGCCGGGGCACCGGGGAGCTGTTTTTT
>TRBV11-2|TRBJ2-5|NA|TRBD1
CASSPAWTGTQYF
TGTGCCAGCAGCCCCGCCTGGACAGGGACCCAGTACTTC
>TRBV5-1|TRBJ2-1|NA|TRBD1
CASSSPGQGVIRDDNEQFF
TGCGCCAGCAGCTCGCCGGGACAGGGCGTCATTCGAGACGACAATGAGCAGTTCTTC
>TRBV4-2|TRBJ2-1|few|TRBD2
CASSQELAGYGRWDEQFF
TGTGCCAGCAGCCAAGAACTAGCGGGGTACGGACGGTGGGATGAGCAGTTCTTC
>TRBV30|TRBJ1-5|few|NA
CAWSAGHNQPQHF
TGTGCCTGGAGTGCAGGGCACAATCAGCCCCAGCATTTT
>TRBV5-6|TRBJ1-1|NA|TRBD1
CASSFGTGYTEAFF
TGTGCCAGCAGCTTTGGGACAGGGTATACTGAAGCTTTCTTT
>TRBV7-6|TRBJ1-5|many|NA
CASSSGLAGSDNQPQHF
TGTGCCAGCAGCTCTGGCCTGGCAGGGTCTGACAATCAGCCCCAGCATTTT
>TRBV12-3/TRBV12-4|TRBJ2-3|NA|TRBD2
CASSLDGRALDTKYF
TGTGCCAGCAGTTTAGACGGGAGGGCCTTAGATACGAAGTATTTT
>TRBV20-1|TRBJ1-3|once|NA
CSASTIPFGNTIYF
TGCAGTGCTAGTACTATCCCCTTCGGAAACACCATATATTTT
>TRBV6-1|TRBJ2-7|many|NA
CASRGTIGNEQYF
TGTGCCAGCAGGGGGACAATCGGCAACGAGCAGTACTTC
>TRBV7-2|TRBJ2-5|many|NA
CASSPPAGRQETQYF
TGTGCCAGCAGCCCTCCGGCGGGGAGGCAAGAGACCCAGTACTTC
>TRBV5-1|TRBJ2-7|few|TRBD1
CASSSGTGMPYEQYF
TGCGCCAGCAGCTCCGGGACAGGCATGCCCTACGAGCAGTACTTC
>TRBV25-1|TRBJ1-2|NA|NA
CSSSETRVGGYGYTF
TGTTCCAGCAGTGAAACCCGGGTCGGGGGCTATGGCTACACCTTC
>TRBV28|TRBJ2-7|NA|NA
CASSSPGSASSYEQYF
TGTGCCAGCAGTTCCCCCGGGAGTGCGAGTTCCTACGAGCAGTACTTC
>TRBV12-3/TRBV12-4|TRBJ2-1|NA|TRBD1
CASSPGTDIYNEQFF
TGTGCCAGCAGTCCCGGGACAGATATCTACAATGAGCAGTTCTTC
>TRBV7-6|TRBJ2-7|many|TRBD1
CASSLPRDSNSYEQYF
TGTGCCAGCAGCTTACCCCGGGACAGTAACTCCTACGAGCAGTACTTC
>TRBV6-2/TRBV6-3|TRBJ1-4|NA|NA
CASRRGRSQNEKLFF
TGTGCCAGCAGACGCGGACGGTCGCAAAATGAAAAACTGTTTTTT
>TRBV10-1|TRBJ2-3|few|NA
CASSPSGTGDTQYF
TGCGCCAGCAGTCCCTCGGGAACTGGAGATACGCAGTATTTT
>TRBV28|TRBJ1-2|few|TRBD1
CASSFGQGRVRGYTF
TGTGCCAGCAGCTTTGGACAGGGAAGAGTGCGGGGCTACACCTTC
>TRBV6-5|TRBJ2-3|NA|TRBD2
CASSYSKTSGGSAQYF
TGTGCCAGCAGTTACTCGAAGACTAGCGGGGGTTCCGCGCAGTATTTT
>TRBV20-1|TRBJ1-1|NA|NA
CSAREAPGQNTEAFF
TGCAGTGCTAGAGAGGCCCCCGGACAAAACACTGAAGCTTTCTTT
>TRBV4-1|TRBJ2-3|NA|NA
CASSQVDARADTQYF
TGCGCCAGCAGCCAAGTTGATGCGAGGGCAGATACGCAGTATTTT
>TRBV7-2|TRBJ1-2|many|NA
CASSLASGPPNYGYTF
TGTGCCAGCAGCTTAGCTAGCGGGCCCCCTAACTATGGCTACACCTTC
>TRBV5-6|TRBJ2-1|NA|TRBD1
CASSLDYGRGLNEQFF
TGTGCCAGCAGCCTAGACTATGGCAGGGGGCTAAATGAGCAGTTCTTC